This record looks at one TCR beta chain sequence and its context. The data stem from a study of blood T cell repertoires in COVID-19. The overall study: The United States, Italy and Spain were the sources of the acute and convalescent COVID-19 samples. Sample material is recorded as cDNA or gDNA derived from T cells, B-cell-depleted T cells, or PBMCs.

This CDR3 is built from 14 residues. V was clipped by 6 bases and J by 10 bases, with 21 bases between them. CDR1 is MDHEN and CDR2 is SYDVKM in the germline V gene. Categorization into cohorts depended on clinical history that participants reported. In the source study's methods: Amplifying reference gene primers gave estimates of nucleated cell counts. This table comes from immunoSEQ multiplex PCR, and its TCRdb copy is limited to in-frame clones, with some not included. V, J and clone size are those of that table, while D and trimming were read from the DNA. The sample lists about 200,000 clones, around 81% seen once, with over 6.5% in the top ten.

Specimen: PBMCs or T cells enriched from blood (not recorded which). The receptor's source is a man aged 40-50 years who had recovered from COVID-19. The chain links TRBV28 to TRBJ1-1, with D perhaps TRBD1 (6 bases). The DNA of the CDR3 is TGTGCCAGCAGGGTGACAATTCCGGGACAATCAGCTTTCTTT. Its protein is CASRVTIPGQSAFF.